The clone carrying this T cell receptor beta chain was detected only a few times. Its antigen is as yet unknown. Time point in this sample: newly diagnosed GD, antithyroid drugs for less than 3 months. PBMC-derived RNA was used for the TCR library. CDR3-region Arm-PCR and iRepertoire HTBI primers produced the TCR beta libraries. Original methodology: Segment identification across samples yielded around 61 TRBV and about 13 TRBJ segments. TCRdb fed the multiplex PCR reads into MiXCR, producing one record per CDR3 protein. Clone size and V and J calls follow TCRdb, not the original study. The sample records 400,000 to 500,000 distinct CDR3 sequences, 11% to 15% being singletons. The V and J ends lost 1 base and 4 bases, in that order; junction bases with no gene match: 8. Germline CDR1 and CDR2: LGHDT and YNNKEL (reference sequence). CDR3 length: 17 residues. The record originates from a study of regulatory T cells in long-lasting Graves disease. Study conclusions and caveats: TCR diversity in persistent Graves' patients was below that of newly diagnosed ones.

These data were also reused for a study on T cells in Graves' hyperthyroidism and ophthalmopathy. This second report adds: From stable hyperthyroidism, ophthalmopathy was set apart by a 13 V-J model.

This chain joins TRBV3-1 and TRBJ2-7; TRBD2 matches 12 bases. Sequencing was performed on peripheral blood mononuclear cells (PBMCs), taken at new diagnosis, from a patient treated with antithyroid drugs. The receptor was derived from a woman aged 50 to 60 with Graves disease. CDR3 loop: CASSQGLAGDIIYEQYF. The CDR3 region has the DNA TGTGCCAGCAGCCAAGGACTAGCGGGAGACATTATTTACGAGCAGTACTTC.